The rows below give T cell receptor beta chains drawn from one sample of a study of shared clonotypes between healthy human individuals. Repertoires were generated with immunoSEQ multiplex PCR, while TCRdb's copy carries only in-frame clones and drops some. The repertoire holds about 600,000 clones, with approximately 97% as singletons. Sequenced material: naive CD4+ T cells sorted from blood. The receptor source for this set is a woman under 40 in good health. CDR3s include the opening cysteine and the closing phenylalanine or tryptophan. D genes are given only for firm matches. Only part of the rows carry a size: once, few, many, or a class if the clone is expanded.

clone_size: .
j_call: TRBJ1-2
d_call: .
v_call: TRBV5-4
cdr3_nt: TGTGCCAGCAGCCGGGACAACAACTATGGCTACACCTTC
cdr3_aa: CASSRDNNYGYTF

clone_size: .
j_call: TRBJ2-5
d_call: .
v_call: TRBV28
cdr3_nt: TGTGCCAGCAGTATTCCGGGGTTGGAGACCCAGTACTTC
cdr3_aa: CASSIPGLETQYF

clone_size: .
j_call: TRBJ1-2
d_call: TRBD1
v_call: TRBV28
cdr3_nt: TGTGCCAGCAGTTTGGGATTTAGACAGGGGGCCTATGGCTACACCTTC
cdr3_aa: CASSLGFRQGAYGYTF

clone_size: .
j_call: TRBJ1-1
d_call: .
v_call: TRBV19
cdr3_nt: TGTGCCAGTACCCACGGATCGGGGGCTTTCTTT
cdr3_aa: CASTHGSGAFF

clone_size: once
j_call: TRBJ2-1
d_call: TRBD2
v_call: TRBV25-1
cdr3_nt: TGTGCCAGCTCTTCTAGCGGGGACTACAATGAGCAGTTCTTC
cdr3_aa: CASSSSGDYNEQFF

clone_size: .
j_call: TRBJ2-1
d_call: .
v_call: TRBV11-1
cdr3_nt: TGTGCCAGCAGCTTAGAAGGACTAACTTGGCAGCAGTTCTTC
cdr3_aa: CASSLEGLTWQQFF

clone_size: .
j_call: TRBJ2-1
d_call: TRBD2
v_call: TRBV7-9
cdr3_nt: TGTGCCAGCAGCACAGGGACTAGCGATGAGCAGTTCTTC
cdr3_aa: CASSTGTSDEQFF

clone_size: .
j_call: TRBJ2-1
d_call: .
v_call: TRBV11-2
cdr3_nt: TGTGCCAGCAGCTTGACCAGGAATGAGCAGTTCTTC
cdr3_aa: CASSLTRNEQFF

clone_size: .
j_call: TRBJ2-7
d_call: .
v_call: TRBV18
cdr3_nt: TGTGCCAGCTCACCACCGCAGGGAGCCTACGAGCAGTACTTC
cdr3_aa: CASSPPQGAYEQYF

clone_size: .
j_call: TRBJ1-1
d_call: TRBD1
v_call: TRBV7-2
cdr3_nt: TGTGCCAGCAGCTGGGACGACAGGGTTGCAGCTTTCTTT
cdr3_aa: CASSWDDRVAAFF

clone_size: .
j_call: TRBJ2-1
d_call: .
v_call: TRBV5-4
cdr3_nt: TGTGCCAGCAGCTTGGCCAGGACAGCATACAATGAGCAGTTCTTC
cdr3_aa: CASSLARTAYNEQFF

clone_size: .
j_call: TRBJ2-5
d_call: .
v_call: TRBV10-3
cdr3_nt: TGTGCCATCAGTGAGTCGAACTTCGAGACCCAGTACTTC
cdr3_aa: CAISESNFETQYF

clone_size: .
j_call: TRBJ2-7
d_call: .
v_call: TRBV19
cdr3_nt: TGTGCCAGTAGTATTGGTAGGGGACACGAGCAGTACTTC
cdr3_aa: CASSIGRGHEQYF

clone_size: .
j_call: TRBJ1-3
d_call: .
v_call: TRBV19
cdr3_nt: TGTGCCAGTAGTAGTTCGCAGGGCTCTGGAAACACCATATATTTT
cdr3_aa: CASSSSQGSGNTIYF

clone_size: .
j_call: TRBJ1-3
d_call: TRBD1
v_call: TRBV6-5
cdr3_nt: TGTGCCAGCAGACCGACAGGGCAGGGAAACACCATATATTTT
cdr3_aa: CASRPTGQGNTIYF

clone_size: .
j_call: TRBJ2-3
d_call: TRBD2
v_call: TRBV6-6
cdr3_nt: TGTGCCAGCAGGGACGGGACTAGCGGGAGAGATACGCAGTATTTT
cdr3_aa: CASRDGTSGRDTQYF

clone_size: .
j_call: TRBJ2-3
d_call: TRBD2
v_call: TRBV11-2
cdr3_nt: TGTGCCAGCAGCTTAGTTGCGGGAGTAGATACGCAGTATTTT
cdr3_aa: CASSLVAGVDTQYF

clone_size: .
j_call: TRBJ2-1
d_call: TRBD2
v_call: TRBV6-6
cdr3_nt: TGTGCCAGCAGTTACTCACTAGCGGCGGCCAATGAGCAGTTCTTC
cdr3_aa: CASSYSLAAANEQFF